One and the same sample provided the 15 T cell receptor beta chains below, sequenced in a study of T cell responses to AZD1222 COVID-19 vaccine. Only in-frame clones appear in the TCRdb table, and some are missing; sequencing was by immunoSEQ multiplex PCR. Altogether about 85,000 clones are present, 80% to 90% being singletons, with the ten largest covering 6% to 9%. Sequencing was performed on peripheral blood, taken on day 0 of AZD1222 vaccination. These receptor sequences come from an adult in good health.

CDR3 in amino acids: CASSLQALNTEAFF. The CDR3 DNA reads TGTGCCAGCAGCTTACAGGCTTTGAACACTGAAGCTTTCTTT. This chain links TRBV7-2 with TRBJ1-1, with no clear D. The germline CDR1 and CDR2 sequences are SGHTA and FQGNSA. With 2 bases removed from V and 0 bases from J, the gap between germline ends came to 7 bases. This CDR3 contains 14 residues.

This clone rates as medium-sized. Other DNA sequences in the same sample also yield this CDR3. The gene calls are TRBV7-9 and TRBJ2-7; D gene unclear. CDR1 SEHNR and CDR2 FQNEAQ come from the germline V gene (reference sequence). This CDR3 has 13 residues. Trimming shortened V by 4 bases and J by 0 bases, and 7 bases separated the two germline ends. The CDR3 sequence: CASSSRSSYEQYF. In DNA, the CDR3 is TGTGCCAGCAGCTCCAGGAGCTCCTACGAGCAGTACTTC.

The rearrangement links TRBV27 to TRBJ2-7; D not certain. Germline CDR1 and CDR2: MNHEY and SMNVEV (reference sequence). The CDR3 has 15 residues. With 5 bases removed from V and 2 bases from J, the gap between germline ends came to 16 bases. DNA for the CDR3: TGTGCCAGCAGTGGTCGTGTAGGTCTCCCCTACGAGCAGTACTTC. Translating it yields CASSGRVGLPYEQYF.

The genes are TRBV6-1 and TRBJ1-5, with TRBD1 matching over 9 bases. V shed 1 base, J shed 4 bases, and the junction held 2 bases outside the gene matches. Germline lookup yields CDR1 MNHNS and CDR2 SASEGT. The CDR3 runs 15 residues. The CDR3 sequence is CASSEGTGVNQPQHF. In DNA form, the CDR3 reads TGTGCCAGCAGTGAAGGGACAGGGGTTAATCAGCCCCAGCATTTT.

This chain connects TRBV7-2 to TRBJ2-2, with 7 positions matching TRBD2. The CDR3 loop spans 15 amino acids. J was trimmed by 7 bases and V by 2 bases; bases with no gene match: 7. CDR1 and CDR2 from the germline V gene are SGHTA and FQGNSA. The CDR3 reads CASSLPGLLSGELFF. In DNA form, the CDR3 reads TGTGCCAGCAGCTTACCGGGACTATTAAGCGGGGAGCTGTTTTTT.

This clone was recorded once. V gene TRBV5-6 combines with J gene TRBJ1-1; 7 bases match TRBD1. CDR3 size: 17 residues. Germline-derived CDR1 and CDR2 are SGHDT and YYEEEE. V gave up 0 bases and J gave up 2 bases; unmatched junction bases: 10. DNA for the CDR3: TGTGCCAGCAGCTTGGGTATCAGGGGGGCCTTTAACACTGAAGCTTTCTTT. Translation: CASSLGIRGAFNTEAFF. Supplemented by reference TRBV5-6 and TRBJ1-1, the full variable domain reads DAGVTQSPTHLIKTRGQQVTLRCSPKSGHDTVSWYQQALGQGPQFIFQYYEEEERQRGNFPDRFSGHQFPNYSSELNVNALLLGDSALYLCASSLGIRGAFNTEAFFGQGTRLTVV.

This sequence joins TRBV6-6 and TRBJ1-6; D uncertain. CDR1 is MNHNY, CDR2 SVGAGI, per germline (reference sequence). V dropped 5 bases and J dropped 5 bases, with 16 bases sitting between them. The CDR3 is 16 residues long. CDR3 amino acids: CASSLRGSRDNSPLHF. The DNA of the CDR3 is TGTGCCAGCAGTCTTCGTGGGAGTAGGGATAATTCACCCCTCCACTTT.

J is TRBJ1-5 and V is TRBV5-5, with D unclear. The V and J ends lost 2 bases and 3 bases respectively, with 6 bases between them. The CDR3 is made up of 13 amino acids. From germline, CDR1 is SGHKS and CDR2 YYEKEE (reference sequence). CDR3 in amino acids: CASSFEVNQPQHF. For the CDR3, the DNA is TGTGCCAGCAGCTTCGAGGTCAATCAGCCCCAGCATTTT.

This chain joins TRBV18 and TRBJ2-7, with 7 bases that match TRBD2. The CDR3 covers 14 residues. V dropped 3 bases and J dropped 3; count of bases not matched to a gene: 5. Germline lookup yields CDR1 KGHSH and CDR2 LQKENI. The CDR3 spells CASSPSQRDYEQYF. The CDR3 DNA reads TGTGCCAGCTCACCCTCCCAGCGGGACTACGAGCAGTACTTC. Variable domain in full (rest from reference TRBV18 and TRBJ2-7): NAGVMQNPRHLVRRRGQEARLRCSPMKGHSHVYWYRQLPEEGLKFMVYLQKENIIDESGMPKERFSAEFPKEGPSILRIQQVVRGDSAAYFCASSPSQRDYEQYFGPGTRLTVT.

The sample holds one count of this clone. This CDR3 reads CASRTGVGPYEQYF. The CDR3 nucleotides are TGTGCCAGCAGAACCGGGGTTGGTCCCTACGAGCAGTACTTC. The chain employs TRBV6-5 and TRBJ2-7; D possibly corresponds to TRBD2 (5 bases). V was pared by 6 bases and J by 2 bases, with 14 bases between. From germline, CDR1 is MNHEY and CDR2 SVGAGI. CDR3 length equals 14 residues.

The chain has TRBV28 and TRBJ1-1; TRBD1 is a possible D gene (6 bases). In germline, CDR1 is MDHEN, CDR2 SYDVKM. The germline V and J ends were trimmed by 9 bases and 4 bases, with 15 bases remaining between them. The CDR3 totals 13 residues. The CDR3 DNA follows: TGTGCCAGTTTCGGGGGGGCGTTCACTGAAGCTTTCTTT. Translated, it gives CASFGGAFTEAFF.

The V gene is TRBV5-1, the J gene TRBJ2-3; D gene unclear. The CDR3 has 11 residues. Trimming left V 0 bases short and J 5 bases short, with 1 base between. CDR1 is SGHRS, CDR2 YFSETQ, per germline. For the CDR3, the DNA is TGCGCCAGCAGCTTGGAAGATACGCAGTATTTT. Translation gives CASSLEDTQYF.

The V and J genes are TRBV7-2 and TRBJ1-2; TRBD1 might be the D (6 bases). The CDR3 is made up of 16 amino acids. Germline CDR1 and CDR2: SGHTA and FQGNSA. Trimming took 5 bases from V and 8 from J, leaving 24 bases between them. The CDR3 DNA sequence: TGTGCCAGCAGCCCCTGGGGAGGGGGGGCCTCGGGCGGCTACACCTTC. Its translation: CASSPWGGGASGGYTF.

The chain employs TRBV16 and TRBJ2-1; 10 nucleotides match TRBD2. Germline V gene sequence: CDR1 KGHSY, CDR2 FQNENV. The CDR3 consists of 18 residues. J was trimmed by 1 base and V by 0 bases; bases with no gene match: 6. DNA for the CDR3: TGTGCCAGCAGCCAATCGTGGGTAGCGGGAGGTTCCTACAATGAGCAGTTCTTC. Its protein product is CASSQSWVAGGSYNEQFF.

The genes are TRBV12-3 or TRBV12-4 and TRBJ2-5; D not certain. V was pared by 4 bases and J by 5 bases, with 5 bases between. The CDR3 contains 11 residues. This CDR3 is CASSWWETQYF. CDR3 DNA sequence: TGTGCCAGCAGTTGGTGGGAGACCCAGTACTTC.